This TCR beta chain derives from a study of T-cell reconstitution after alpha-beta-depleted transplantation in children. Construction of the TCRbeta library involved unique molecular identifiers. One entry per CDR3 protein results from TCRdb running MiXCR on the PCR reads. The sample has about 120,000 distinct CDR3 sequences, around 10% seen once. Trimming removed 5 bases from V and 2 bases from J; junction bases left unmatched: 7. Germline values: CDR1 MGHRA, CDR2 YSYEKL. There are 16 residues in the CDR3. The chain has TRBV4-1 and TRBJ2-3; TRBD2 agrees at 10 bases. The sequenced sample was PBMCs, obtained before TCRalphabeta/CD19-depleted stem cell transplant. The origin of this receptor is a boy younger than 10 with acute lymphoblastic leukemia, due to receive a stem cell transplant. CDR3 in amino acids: CASSTRTSGFTDTQYF. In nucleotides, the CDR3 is TGCGCCAGCAGCACCCGGACTAGCGGATTCACAGATACGCAGTATTTT.